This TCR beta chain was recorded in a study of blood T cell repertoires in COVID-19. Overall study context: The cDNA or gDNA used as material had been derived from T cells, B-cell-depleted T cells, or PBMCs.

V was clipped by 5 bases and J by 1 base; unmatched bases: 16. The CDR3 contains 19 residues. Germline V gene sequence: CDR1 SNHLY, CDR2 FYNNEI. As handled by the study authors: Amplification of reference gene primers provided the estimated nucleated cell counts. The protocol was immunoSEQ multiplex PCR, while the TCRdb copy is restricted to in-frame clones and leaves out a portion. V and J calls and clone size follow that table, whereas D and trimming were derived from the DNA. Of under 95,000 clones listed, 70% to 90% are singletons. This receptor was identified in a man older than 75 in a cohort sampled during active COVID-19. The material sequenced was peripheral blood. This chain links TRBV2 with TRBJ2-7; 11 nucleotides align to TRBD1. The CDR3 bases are TGTGCCAGCAGTAAAGGACAGGGGGCCCTACTAACCTTATCCTACGAGCAGTACTTC. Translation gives CASSKGQGALLTLSYEQYF.